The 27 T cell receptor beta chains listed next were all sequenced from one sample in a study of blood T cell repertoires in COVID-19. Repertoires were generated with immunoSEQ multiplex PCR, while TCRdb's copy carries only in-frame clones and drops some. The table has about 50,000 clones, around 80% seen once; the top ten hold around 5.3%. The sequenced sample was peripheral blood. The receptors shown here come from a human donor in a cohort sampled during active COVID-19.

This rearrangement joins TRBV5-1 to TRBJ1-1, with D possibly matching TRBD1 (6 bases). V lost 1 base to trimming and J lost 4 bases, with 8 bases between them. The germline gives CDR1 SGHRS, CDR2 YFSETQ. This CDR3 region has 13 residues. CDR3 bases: TGCGCCAGCAGCTTGTACAGGGCCACTGAAGCTTTCTTT. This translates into CASSLYRATEAFF.

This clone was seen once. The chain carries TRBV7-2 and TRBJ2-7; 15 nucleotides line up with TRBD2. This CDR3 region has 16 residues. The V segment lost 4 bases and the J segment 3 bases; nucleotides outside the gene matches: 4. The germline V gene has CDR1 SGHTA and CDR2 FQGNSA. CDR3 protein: CASSSWGLAGGYEQYF. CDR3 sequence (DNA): TGTGCCAGCAGCTCATGGGGACTAGCGGGGGGCTACGAGCAGTACTTC. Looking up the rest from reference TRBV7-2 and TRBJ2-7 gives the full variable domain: GAGVSQSPSNKVTEKGKDVELRCDPISGHTALYWYRQSLGQGLEFLIYFQGNSAPDKSGLPSDRFSAERTGGSVSTLTIQRTQQEDSAVYLCASSSWGLAGGYEQYFGPGTRLTVT.

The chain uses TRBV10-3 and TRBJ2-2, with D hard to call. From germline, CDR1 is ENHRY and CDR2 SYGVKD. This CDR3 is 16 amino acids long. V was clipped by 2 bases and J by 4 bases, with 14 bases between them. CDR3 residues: CAISEVEIGLTGELFF. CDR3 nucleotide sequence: TGTGCCATCAGTGAGGTGGAGATCGGCCTCACCGGGGAGCTGTTTTTT.

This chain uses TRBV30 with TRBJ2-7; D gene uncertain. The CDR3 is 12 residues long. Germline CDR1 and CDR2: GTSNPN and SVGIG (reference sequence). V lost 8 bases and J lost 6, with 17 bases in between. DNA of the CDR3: TGTGCCCCCAGAGGCCCCCGATCCGAGCAGTACTTC. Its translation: CAPRGPRSEQYF.

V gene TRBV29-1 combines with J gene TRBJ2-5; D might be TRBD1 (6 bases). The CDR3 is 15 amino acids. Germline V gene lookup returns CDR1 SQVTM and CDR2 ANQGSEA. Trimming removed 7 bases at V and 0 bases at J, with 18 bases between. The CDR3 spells CSGIGQHSYQETQYF. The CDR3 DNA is TGCAGCGGCATCGGACAGCACTCGTACCAAGAGACCCAGTACTTC.

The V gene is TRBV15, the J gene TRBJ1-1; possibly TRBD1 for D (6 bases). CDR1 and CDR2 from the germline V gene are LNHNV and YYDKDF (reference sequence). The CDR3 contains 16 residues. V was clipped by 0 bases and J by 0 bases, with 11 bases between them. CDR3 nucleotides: TGTGCCACCAGCAGAGAACAGGGATTAATGAACACTGAAGCTTTCTTT. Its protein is CATSREQGLMNTEAFF.

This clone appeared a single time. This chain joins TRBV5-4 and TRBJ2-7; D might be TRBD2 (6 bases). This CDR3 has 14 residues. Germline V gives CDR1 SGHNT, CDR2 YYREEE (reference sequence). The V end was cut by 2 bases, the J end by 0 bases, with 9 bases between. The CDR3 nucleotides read TGTGCCAGCAGCTTCGTCGGGGGCTCCTACGAGCAGTACTTC. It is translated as CASSFVGGSYEQYF.

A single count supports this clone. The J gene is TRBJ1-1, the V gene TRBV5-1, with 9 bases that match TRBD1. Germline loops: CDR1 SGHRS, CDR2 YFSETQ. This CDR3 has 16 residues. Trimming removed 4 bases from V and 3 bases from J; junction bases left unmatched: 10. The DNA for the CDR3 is TGCGCCAGCAGCCTGGGGACAGGGAAAGGGGACACTGAAGCTTTCTTT. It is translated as CASSLGTGKGDTEAFF.

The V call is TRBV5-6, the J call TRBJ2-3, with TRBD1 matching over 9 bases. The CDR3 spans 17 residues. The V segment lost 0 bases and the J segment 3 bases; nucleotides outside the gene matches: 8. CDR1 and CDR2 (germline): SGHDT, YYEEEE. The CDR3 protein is CASSLAGGGTGTDTQYF. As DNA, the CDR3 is TGTGCCAGCAGCTTGGCCGGAGGGGGGACAGGGACAGATACGCAGTATTTT.

In DNA, the CDR3 is TGTGCCAGCTCACCACGGGAGTCGAACGGCTACACCTTC. Amino acid sequence: CASSPRESNGYTF. V usage is TRBV18 and J usage is TRBJ1-2, with D hard to call. Trimming took 1 base from V and 8 from J, leaving 11 bases between them. The CDR3 is made up of 13 amino acids. Germline CDR1 and CDR2: KGHSH and LQKENI.

CDR3 nucleotide sequence: TGTGCCAGCAACCTAGCGGGAGGTAATGAGCAGTTCTTC. Its protein product is CASNLAGGNEQFF. The rearrangement uses TRBV9 and TRBJ2-1; 11 positions match TRBD2. V was pared by 6 bases and J by 7 bases, with 3 bases of the junction left unmatched. CDR1 is SGDLS, CDR2 YYNGEE, per germline. CDR3 length: 13 amino acids.

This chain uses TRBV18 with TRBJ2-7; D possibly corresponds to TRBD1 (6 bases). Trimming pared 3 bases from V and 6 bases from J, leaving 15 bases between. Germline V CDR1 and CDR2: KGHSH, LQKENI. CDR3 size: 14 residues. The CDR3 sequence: CASSPAGVMIEQYF. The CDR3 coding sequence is TGTGCCAGCTCACCGGCAGGGGTAATGATCGAGCAGTACTTC.

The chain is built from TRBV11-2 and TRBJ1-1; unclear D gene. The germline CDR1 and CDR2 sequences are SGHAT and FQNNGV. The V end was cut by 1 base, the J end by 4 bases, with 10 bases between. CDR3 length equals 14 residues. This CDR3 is CASSLGQVTTEAFF. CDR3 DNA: TGTGCCAGCAGCTTAGGGCAGGTGACCACTGAAGCTTTCTTT. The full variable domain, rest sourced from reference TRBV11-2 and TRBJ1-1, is EAGVAQSPRYKIIEKRQSVAFWCNPISGHATLYWYQQILGQGPKLLIQFQNNGVVDDSQLPKDRFSAERLKGVDSTLKIQPAKLEDSAVYLCASSLGQVTTEAFFGQGTRLTVV.

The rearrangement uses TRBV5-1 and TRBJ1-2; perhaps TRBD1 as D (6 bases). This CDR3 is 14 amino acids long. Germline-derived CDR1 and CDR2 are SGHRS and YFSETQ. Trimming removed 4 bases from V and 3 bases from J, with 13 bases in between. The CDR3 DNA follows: TGCGCCAGCAGCACCCCGACAGGCCACTATGGCTACACCTTC. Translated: CASSTPTGHYGYTF.

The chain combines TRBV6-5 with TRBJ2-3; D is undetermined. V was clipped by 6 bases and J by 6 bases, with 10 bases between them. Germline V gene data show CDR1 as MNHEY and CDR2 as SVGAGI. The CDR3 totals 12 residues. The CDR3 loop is CASSTFVDTQYF. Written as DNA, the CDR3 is TGTGCCAGCAGCACTTTCGTGGATACGCAGTATTTT.

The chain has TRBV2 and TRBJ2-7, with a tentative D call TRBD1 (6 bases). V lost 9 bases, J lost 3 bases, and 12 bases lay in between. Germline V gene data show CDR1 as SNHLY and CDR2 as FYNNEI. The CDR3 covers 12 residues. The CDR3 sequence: CASGGGYYEQYF. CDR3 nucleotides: TGTGCCAGTGGTGGGGGCTACTACGAGCAGTACTTC.

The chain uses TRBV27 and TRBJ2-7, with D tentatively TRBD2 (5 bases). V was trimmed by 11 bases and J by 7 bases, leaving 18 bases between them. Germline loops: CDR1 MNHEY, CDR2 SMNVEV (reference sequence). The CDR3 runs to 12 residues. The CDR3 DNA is TGTGCCTCGGGAATCCTTACACGTGAGCAGTACTTC. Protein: CASGILTREQYF.

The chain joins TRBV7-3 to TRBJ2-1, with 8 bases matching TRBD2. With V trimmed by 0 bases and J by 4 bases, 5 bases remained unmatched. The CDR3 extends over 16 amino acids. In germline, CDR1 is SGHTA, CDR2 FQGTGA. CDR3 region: CASSLTGLADYNEQFF. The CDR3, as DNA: TGTGCCAGCAGCTTAACTGGACTAGCCGATTACAATGAGCAGTTCTTC.

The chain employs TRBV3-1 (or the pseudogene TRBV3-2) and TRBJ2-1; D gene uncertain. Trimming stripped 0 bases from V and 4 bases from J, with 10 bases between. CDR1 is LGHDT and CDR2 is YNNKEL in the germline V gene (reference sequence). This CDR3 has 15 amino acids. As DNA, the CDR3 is TGTGCCAGCAGCCAAGATATAACGACTTACAATGAGCAGTTCTTC. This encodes CASSQDITTYNEQFF.

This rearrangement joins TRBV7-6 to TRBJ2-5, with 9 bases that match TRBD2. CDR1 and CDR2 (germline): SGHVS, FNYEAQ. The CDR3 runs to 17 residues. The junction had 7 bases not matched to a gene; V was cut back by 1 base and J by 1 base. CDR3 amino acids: CASSLGSGAGGQETQYF. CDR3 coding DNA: TGTGCCAGCAGCTTAGGGTCCGGAGCGGGGGGCCAAGAGACCCAGTACTTC.

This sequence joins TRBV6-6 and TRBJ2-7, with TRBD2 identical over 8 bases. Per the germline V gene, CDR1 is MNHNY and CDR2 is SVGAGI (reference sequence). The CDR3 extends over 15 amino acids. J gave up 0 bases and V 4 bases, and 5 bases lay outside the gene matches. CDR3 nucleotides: TGTGCCAGCAGTTCCCCGGGACTAGTCTCCTACGAGCAGTACTTC. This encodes CASSSPGLVSYEQYF.

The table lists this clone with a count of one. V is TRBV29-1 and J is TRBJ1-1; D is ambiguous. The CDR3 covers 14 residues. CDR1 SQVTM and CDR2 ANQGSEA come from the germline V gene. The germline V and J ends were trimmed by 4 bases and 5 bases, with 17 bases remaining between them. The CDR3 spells CSVVVDEGWTEAFF. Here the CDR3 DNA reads TGCAGCGTTGTGGTTGATGAGGGATGGACTGAAGCTTTCTTT.

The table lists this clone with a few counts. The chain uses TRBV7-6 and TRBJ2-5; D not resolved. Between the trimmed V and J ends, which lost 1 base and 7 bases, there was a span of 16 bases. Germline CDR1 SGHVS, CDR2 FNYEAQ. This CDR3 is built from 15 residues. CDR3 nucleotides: TGTGCCAGCAGCTTAGGGCGCGGCCTCTCCAGGACCCAGTACTTC. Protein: CASSLGRGLSRTQYF.

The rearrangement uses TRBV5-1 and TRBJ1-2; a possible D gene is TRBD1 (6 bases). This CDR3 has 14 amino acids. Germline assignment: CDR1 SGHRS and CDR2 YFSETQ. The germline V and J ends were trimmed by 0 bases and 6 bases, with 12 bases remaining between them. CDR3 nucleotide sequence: TGCGCCAGCAGCTTGGGGACAGCCACAGATGGCTACACCTTC. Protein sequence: CASSLGTATDGYTF. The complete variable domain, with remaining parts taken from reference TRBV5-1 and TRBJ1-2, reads KAGVTQTPRYLIKTRGQQVTLSCSPISGHRSVSWYQQTPGQGLQFLFEYFSETQRNKGNFPGRFSGRQFSNSRSEMNVSTLELGDSALYLCASSLGTATDGYTFGSGTRLTVV.

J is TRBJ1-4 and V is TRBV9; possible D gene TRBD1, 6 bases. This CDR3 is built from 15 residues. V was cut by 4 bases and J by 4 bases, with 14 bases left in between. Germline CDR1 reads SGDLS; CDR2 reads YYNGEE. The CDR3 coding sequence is TGTGCCAGCAGCTTCGGACAGTCCCTTAATGAAAAACTGTTTTTT. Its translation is CASSFGQSLNEKLFF.

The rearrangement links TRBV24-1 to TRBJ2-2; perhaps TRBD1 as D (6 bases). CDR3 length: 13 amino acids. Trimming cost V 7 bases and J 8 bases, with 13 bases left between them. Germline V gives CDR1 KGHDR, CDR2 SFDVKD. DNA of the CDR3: TGTGCCACCAGCAGGACAGTTACTGGGGAGCTGTTTTTT. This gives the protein CATSRTVTGELFF.

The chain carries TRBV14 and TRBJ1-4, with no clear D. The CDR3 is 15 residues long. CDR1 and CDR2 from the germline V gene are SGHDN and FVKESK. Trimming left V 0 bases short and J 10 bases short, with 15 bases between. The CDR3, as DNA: TGTGCCAGCAGCCAAGATTCCACGAGTAGGAGAAAACTGTTTTTT. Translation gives CASSQDSTSRRKLFF.